A selection of T cell receptor beta chains follows, all from one sample in a study of T-cell memory formation after mild COVID-19. TCRdb re-called the 5' RACE reads through MiXCR, storing one row per CDR3 protein. The sample includes 200,000 to 250,000 distinct CDR3 sequences, 8% to 9.5% of them seen just once. The sequencing input was PBMCs or a T cell subset sorted from them (not recorded which). The source of these receptors is a young man who had mild COVID-19 (a few samples of this study predate the infection). Cell type and time point are not known. The CDR3 runs from the conserved cysteine through the conserved F or W. The D gene is left open where the match is weak. Rows may omit the clone size; those that give it use once, few, many or a size class.

cdr3_length	v_call	d_call	clone_size	j_call	cdr3_nt	cdr3_aa
15	TRBV6-2/TRBV6-3	TRBD2	.	TRBJ2-5	TGTGCCAGCAGCCACCCGGCGGGGGGGCTAGAGACCCAGTACTTC	CASSHPAGGLETQYF
15	TRBV3-1	TRBD1	few	TRBJ2-1	TGTGCCAGCAGCCAAGGGACAGGGCCCCTCAATGAGCAGTTCTTC	CASSQGTGPLNEQFF
15	TRBV5-1	.	few	TRBJ2-5	TGCGCCAGCAGCTACGGTCAGGCCGGACAAGAGACCCAGTACTTC	CASSYGQAGQETQYF
13	TRBV20-1	TRBD2	.	TRBJ2-4	TGCAGTGCCCCCTCGGGGGGAAAAAACATTCAGTACTTC	CSAPSGGKNIQYF
17	TRBV20-1	.	few	TRBJ2-5	TGCAGTGCTGAGTCGGGGGAAAGTGCGGGGTTAAGTGGTGGCCAGTACTTC	CSAESGESAGLSGGQYF
13	TRBV5-6	.	.	TRBJ2-7	TGTGCCAGCAGCCCAAAGTTTTCCTACGAGCAGTACTTC	CASSPKFSYEQYF
16	TRBV18	TRBD2	.	TRBJ2-3	TGTGCCAGCTCACCACAAGAACTAGCGCCAACAGATACGCAGTATTTT	CASSPQELAPTDTQYF
16	TRBV27	TRBD1	few	TRBJ2-3	TGTGCCAGCAGTTTATTGGGGACAGGGGGCACAGATACGCAGTATTTT	CASSLLGTGGTDTQYF
15	TRBV11-3	.	few	TRBJ2-2	TGTGCCAGCAGCTTACGCAGGGGAAGCACCGGGGAGCTGTTTTTT	CASSLRRGSTGELFF
15	TRBV7-2	TRBD1	few	TRBJ1-2	TGTGCCAGCAGCTTGCAACCGGGACAGAACTATGGCTACACCTTC	CASSLQPGQNYGYTF
15	TRBV20-1	TRBD1	many	TRBJ1-4	TGCAGTGCTAGAGATCCCAAGCAGGGGGCTGAAAAACTGTTTTTT	CSARDPKQGAEKLFF
15	TRBV4-3	.	.	TRBJ2-7	TGCGCCAGCAGCCAAGAAAACAGGGTCCCCTACGAGCAGTACTTC	CASSQENRVPYEQYF
17	TRBV5-5	TRBD1	few	TRBJ1-4	TGTGCCAGCAGCATTAGGACAGGGAGGTGGACTAATGAAAAACTGTTTTTT	CASSIRTGRWTNEKLFF
16	TRBV7-2	TRBD1	.	TRBJ2-7	TGTGCCAGCGCCACCAACCTGGGACAGGGGATTTACGAGCAGTACTTC	CASATNLGQGIYEQYF
15	TRBV10-3	.	.	TRBJ1-2	TGTGCCATCAGTCCGGGACCATCGAAAAAAGGAGGCTACACCTTC	CAISPGPSKKGGYTF
15	TRBV29-1	.	many	TRBJ1-1	TGCAGCGTTGGGCCAGGGTGGGGGATGAACACTGAAGCTTTCTTT	CSVGPGWGMNTEAFF
14	TRBV29-1	.	.	TRBJ2-2	TGCAGCGTTGAGTCCAAGGGGGTCACCGGGGAGCTGTTTTTT	CSVESKGVTGELFF
16	TRBV10-3	TRBD1	.	TRBJ2-2	TGTGCCATCAGTGAGTCCTCCAGGGGGCTCACCGGGGAGCTGTTTTTT	CAISESSRGLTGELFF
12	TRBV12-3/TRBV12-4	TRBD1	.	TRBJ2-7	TGTGCCAGCAGCAGGGGGCTCCACGAGCAGTACTTC	CASSRGLHEQYF
14	TRBV12-3/TRBV12-4	TRBD1	.	TRBJ1-5	TGTGCCAGCAGTTCGACAGGGACCAATCAGCCCCAGCATTTT	CASSSTGTNQPQHF
16	TRBV3-1	.	few	TRBJ2-3	TGTGCCAGCAGCCAAGTCGAAGGCCGAAGCACAGATACGCAGTATTTT	CASSQVEGRSTDTQYF
14	TRBV12-3/TRBV12-4	.	.	TRBJ1-2	TGTGCCAGCAGTTTTTTGGCCGCCGGTGATGGCTACACCTTC	CASSFLAAGDGYTF
16	TRBV6-5	.	.	TRBJ1-5	TGTGCCAGCAGTTACTCGAAGGGGGGCATCAATCAGCCCCAGCATTTT	CASSYSKGGINQPQHF
16	TRBV7-8	TRBD1	few	TRBJ2-7	TGTGCCAGCAGCTTAGCGTATAAAGACAGGGCCTACGAGCAGTACTTC	CASSLAYKDRAYEQYF
12	TRBV29-1	TRBD1	.	TRBJ1-2	TGCAGCGTCGGACAGGGGATCTATGGCTACACCTTC	CSVGQGIYGYTF
14	TRBV2	TRBD1	.	TRBJ1-4	TGTGCCAGCAGTTCGGACAGGGCCCAGGAAAAACTGTTTTTT	CASSSDRAQEKLFF
16	TRBV4-2	.	.	TRBJ1-2	TGTGCCAGCAGCCAAGATGTGAGGCCGTCCTTCTATGGCTACACCTTC	CASSQDVRPSFYGYTF
13	TRBV27	.	many	TRBJ1-2	TGTGCCAGCAGTTTCAGTCCTAACTATGGCTACACCTTC	CASSFSPNYGYTF
14	TRBV5-1	TRBD1	many	TRBJ2-7	TGCGCCAGCAGCTTGGAGCCAGGGGGCTCAGAGCAGTACTTC	CASSLEPGGSEQYF
13	TRBV10-3	.	.	TRBJ2-6	TGTGCCACCCACCGCTCTGGGGCCAACGTCCTGACTTTC	CATHRSGANVLTF
14	TRBV7-9	TRBD1	.	TRBJ1-4	TGTGCCAGCAGCGCCACAGGGGGCGGTGAAAAACTGTTTTTT	CASSATGGGEKLFF
13	TRBV20-1	TRBD1	few	TRBJ2-7	TGCAGTGCTAGTGGGACAGGGAGATGGGAGCAGTACTTC	CSASGTGRWEQYF
16	TRBV5-1	.	.	TRBJ2-1	TGCGCCAGCAGCTTGGCGCTCGGCGGGGCTTACAATGAGCAGTTCTTC	CASSLALGGAYNEQFF
11	TRBV2	.	many	TRBJ2-7	TGTGCCAGCACCGTAGGGTACGAGCAGTACTTC	CASTVGYEQYF
14	TRBV24-1	.	many	TRBJ2-5	TGTGCCACCAGTGAACCCAGTCGGCGAGAGACCCAGTACTTC	CATSEPSRRETQYF
14	TRBV10-3	TRBD1	few	TRBJ1-1	TGTGCCATCAGTGTCGACAGGGGGCGAACTGAAGCTTTCTTT	CAISVDRGRTEAFF
12	TRBV30	.	.	TRBJ1-3	TGTGCCTGGGAATCCAGTGGAAACACCATATATTTT	CAWESSGNTIYF
15	TRBV19	.	.	TRBJ1-6	TGTGCCAGTACCGCCTTCTTGGGGGATAATTCACCCCTCCACTTT	CASTAFLGDNSPLHF
15	TRBV28	TRBD1	few	TRBJ2-3	TGTGCCAGCAGTCCCGGGACAGGGGGGGCAGATACGCAGTATTTT	CASSPGTGGADTQYF
13	TRBV2	.	.	TRBJ2-7	TGTGCCAGCACGCGGGACACCAACTACGAGCAGTACTTC	CASTRDTNYEQYF